These 13 T cell receptor beta chains originate from one sample sequenced in a study of T cells in localized non-small cell lung cancer. Some clones are missing from TCRdb's copy, which holds only in-frame ones; the method was immunoSEQ multiplex PCR. Found here are roughly 30,000 clones, 80% to 95% of them singletons; the top ten hold over 3.5%. The sequenced sample was peripheral blood mononuclear cells, obtained before any cancer treatment. The source of these receptors is a woman aged 40-75 years with stage III lung adenocarcinoma.

CDR3 in DNA: TGTGCCAGCAGTTTTGGGGGGGCGGGGGCGATCGGTTCACCCCTCCACTTT. Amino acids: CASSFGGAGAIGSPLHF. This sequence joins TRBV27 and TRBJ1-6; a weak D match, TRBD1 (6 bases). The length of the CDR3 is 17 residues. CDR1 is MNHEY, CDR2 SMNVEV, per germline (reference sequence). Trimming cost V 3 bases and J 9 bases, with 21 bases left between them.

This chain links TRBV19 with TRBJ1-1; D unclear. The V end was cut by 3 bases, the J end by 0 bases, with 5 bases between. CDR3 length: 13 amino acids. Germline assignment: CDR1 LNHDA and CDR2 SQIVND (reference sequence). Here the CDR3 reads CASSISLNTEAFF. The CDR3 DNA reads as TGTGCCAGTAGTATCTCTTTGAACACTGAAGCTTTCTTT. The full variable domain, in which reference TRBV19 and TRBJ1-1 provide the parts outside the CDR3, is DGGITQSPKYLFRKEGQNVTLSCEQNLNHDAMYWYRQDPGQGLRLIYYSQIVNDFQKGDIAEGYSVSREKKESFPLTVTSAQKNPTAFYLCASSISLNTEAFFGQGTRLTVV.

The chain recombines TRBV6-4 with TRBJ2-3; D unresolved. Germline loops: CDR1 MRHNA, CDR2 SNTAGT. V lost 6 bases, J lost 0 bases, and 13 bases lay in between. The CDR3 is 15 residues long. The CDR3 here is CASRYFATSTDTQYF. DNA of the CDR3: TGTGCCAGCAGATATTTCGCGACTAGCACAGATACGCAGTATTTT.

This clone came up a few times. This chain joins TRBV7-9 and TRBJ1-4, with 7 bases identical to TRBD1. This CDR3 has 15 residues. Germline V gene sequence: CDR1 SEHNR, CDR2 FQNEAQ (reference sequence). The junction had 8 bases not matched to a gene; V was cut back by 5 bases and J by 5 bases. For the CDR3, the DNA is TGTGCCAGCAGCCTGACGACAGGGATGAATGAAAAACTGTTTTTT. It translates to CASSLTTGMNEKLFF. Based on the CDR3 plus reference TRBV7-9 and TRBJ1-4, the full variable domain is DTGVSQNPRHKITKRGQNVTFRCDPISEHNRLYWYRQTLGQGPEFLTYFQNEAQLEKSRLLSDRFSAERPKGSFSTLEIQRTEQGDSAMYLCASSLTTGMNEKLFFGSGTQLSVL.

The rearrangement links TRBV27 to TRBJ2-1; TRBD2 agrees at 10 bases. Germline CDR1 MNHEY, CDR2 SMNVEV (reference sequence). The V segment lost 5 bases and the J segment 4 bases; nucleotides outside the gene matches: 5. CDR3 size: 15 residues. CDR3 DNA sequence: TGTGCCAGCAGTAGCGGGACTAGCGTTTACAATGAGCAGTTCTTC. As protein: CASSSGTSVYNEQFF.

The CDR3 spells CASSRLYGYTF. The CDR3 DNA follows: TGTGCCAGCAGCAGGTTGTATGGCTACACCTTC. The V and J genes are TRBV5-6 and TRBJ1-2, with D hard to call. CDR3 length: 11 residues. Germline CDR1 reads SGHDT; CDR2 reads YYEEEE. V gave up 4 bases and J gave up 5 bases, with 6 bases separating them.

This chain joins TRBV9 and TRBJ2-1, with TRBD1 identical over 11 bases. The CDR3 consists of 16 residues. Trimming took 3 bases from V and 2 from J; bases not matched to a gene: 4. Germline CDR1 and CDR2: SGDLS and YYNGEE. CDR3 DNA sequence: TGTGCCAGCAGCGAGGGACAGGGGGTCCCCTACAATGAGCAGTTCTTC. Translation: CASSEGQGVPYNEQFF. Looking up the rest from reference TRBV9 and TRBJ2-1 gives the full variable domain: DSGVTQTPKHLITATGQRVTLRCSPRSGDLSVYWYQQSLDQGLQFLIQYYNGEERAKGNILERFSAQQFPDLHSELNLSSLELGDSALYFCASSEGQGVPYNEQFFGPGTRLTVL.

V and J are TRBV7-2 and TRBJ2-3; 7 positions agree with TRBD1. Trimming took 7 bases from V and 3 from J; bases not matched to a gene: 7. CDR1 and CDR2 from the germline V gene are SGHTA and FQGNSA. The CDR3 has 14 amino acids. In DNA form, the CDR3 reads TGTGCCAGCACCTCGGGGACAGTGACAGATACGCAGTATTTT. Its translation is CASTSGTVTDTQYF.

This chain connects TRBV5-1 to TRBJ2-2; D possibly corresponds to TRBD2 (7 bases). Trimming shortened V by 0 bases and J by 6 bases, and 12 bases separated the two germline ends. In germline, CDR1 is SGHRS, CDR2 YFSETQ. The CDR3 consists of 15 residues. CDR3: CASSLGAGAPGELFF. The CDR3 nucleotides are TGCGCCAGCAGCTTGGGGGCGGGGGCCCCCGGGGAGCTGTTTTTT.

The chain combines TRBV2 with TRBJ2-5; D possibly matches TRBD1 or TRBD2 (5 bases each). Germline V lookup: CDR1 SNHLY, CDR2 FYNNEI. This CDR3 region has 11 residues. V lost 9 bases, J lost 2 bases, and 7 bases lay in between. In nucleotides, the CDR3 is TGTGCCAGTGGGGGTCAAGAGACCCAGTACTTC. Its translation is CASGGQETQYF.

The V call is TRBV2, the J call TRBJ1-1; D gene ambiguous. Germline V lookup: CDR1 SNHLY, CDR2 FYNNEI. CDR3 length: 13 residues. Trimming stripped 6 bases from V and 1 base from J, with 9 bases between. The CDR3 DNA sequence: TGTGCCAGCAGCGCGGACGGGAACACTGAAGCTTTCTTT. This encodes CASSADGNTEAFF.

The rearrangement links TRBV28 to TRBJ2-5; 8 nucleotides align to TRBD1. The CDR3 is 13 residues long. Germline CDR1 reads MDHEN; CDR2 reads SYDVKM. With V trimmed by 5 bases and J by 4 bases, 3 bases remained unmatched. CDR3 nucleotide sequence: TGTGCCAGCAGTAACGGACAGGGAGAGACCCAGTACTTC. Its translation: CASSNGQGETQYF.

V gene TRBV2 combines with J gene TRBJ1-4; 7 positions match TRBD1. Germline lookup yields CDR1 SNHLY and CDR2 FYNNEI. V lost 5 bases to trimming and J lost 7 bases; unmatched junction nucleotides: 10. The CDR3 is 15 amino acids. CDR3 in DNA: TGTGCCAGCAGTCAATCCGGGACAGTAGCTGAAAAACTGTTTTTT. It specifies CASSQSGTVAEKLFF. The full variable domain, completed using reference TRBV2 and TRBJ1-4, is EPEVTQTPSHQVTQMGQEVILRCVPISNHLYFYWYRQILGQKVEFLVSFYNNEISEKSEIFDDQFSVERPDGSNFTLKIRSTKLEDSAMYFCASSQSGTVAEKLFFGSGTQLSVL.